These 19 T cell receptor beta chains were all obtained from the same sample, sequenced in a study of regulatory T cells in long-lasting Graves disease. Time point defined: newly diagnosed GD, antithyroid drugs for less than 3 months. After RNA was extracted from PBMCs, the TCR library was made from it. iRepertoire HTBI primers and Arm-PCR of CDR3 regions built TCR beta libraries. TCRdb independently ran MiXCR on the multiplex PCR reads; one entry per CDR3 protein. The sample shows a few hundred thousand distinct CDR3 sequences, roughly 12% of them seen only once. The same sample was also used in a study of T cells in Graves' hyperthyroidism and ophthalmopathy.

The sequenced sample was peripheral blood mononuclear cells (PBMCs), obtained at new diagnosis, from a patient treated with antithyroid drugs. Receptor source: a woman aged 18-29 years with Graves disease.

This clonotype has ten or more counts. The genes are TRBV29-1 and TRBJ2-2; TRBD1 agrees at 9 bases. Germline assignment: CDR1 SQVTM and CDR2 ANQGSEA. CDR3 size: 15 residues. J lost 0 bases, V lost 3 bases, and 2 bases had no gene match. CDR3 bases: TGCAGCGTTGAGGGGACAGGGTCGAACACCGGGGAGCTGTTTTTT. Its protein is CSVEGTGSNTGELFF.

This clonotype was found a few times. CDR3 sequence (DNA): TGTGCCAGCAGACCTAGCGGGGGCTGGTTACCCACAGATACGCAGTATTTT. It yields the protein CASRPSGGWLPTDTQYF. The chain employs TRBV12-3 or TRBV12-4 and TRBJ2-3, with 10 bases lining up with TRBD2. J lost 2 bases, V lost 6 bases, and 11 bases had no gene match. CDR3 size: 17 residues.

This clonotype came up many times. The V gene is TRBV5-5, the J gene TRBJ1-4; TRBD1 might be the D (5 bases). Germline CDR1 and CDR2: SGHKS and YYEKEE (reference sequence). Deletions cut 4 bases from V and 3 bases from J, with 13 bases between. The CDR3 runs 15 residues. CDR3 sequence reads: CASSRGESSNEKLFF. CDR3 DNA: TGTGCCAGCAGCCGAGGGGAATCGTCTAATGAAAAACTGTTTTTT. The entire variable domain, with the rest obtained from reference TRBV5-5 and TRBJ1-4, is as follows: DAGVTQSPTHLIKTRGQQVTLRCSPISGHKSVSWYQQVLGQGPQFIFQYYEKEERGRGNFPDRFSARQFPNYSSELNVNALLLGDSALYLCASSRGESSNEKLFFGSGTQLSVL.

The chain's CDR3 is CASSSGTGQGTQYF. As DNA, the CDR3 is TGTGCCAGCAGCTCCGGGACAGGGCAGGGTACGCAGTATTTT. The V and J genes are TRBV7-2 and TRBJ2-3, with 9 bases fitting TRBD1. The CDR3 has 14 amino acids. V lost 4 bases, J lost 8 bases, and 7 bases stayed unmatched. Germline lookup yields CDR1 SGHTA and CDR2 FQGNSA.

This rearrangement joins TRBV6-1 to TRBJ2-1, with D perhaps assigned TRBD1 or TRBD2 (7 bases each). Germline CDR1 is MNHNS and CDR2 is SASEGT. Deletions cut 6 bases from V and 9 bases from J, with 18 bases between. The CDR3 consists of 14 residues. The CDR3 sequence: CASSPWEGAVEQFF. The CDR3 DNA follows: TGTGCCAGCAGCCCATGGGAGGGGGCTGTTGAGCAGTTCTTC.

In its sample, this clonotype was seen many times. The chain joins TRBV20-1 to TRBJ2-4, with 7 nucleotides matching TRBD2. The germline V gene has CDR1 DFQATT and CDR2 SNEGSKA (reference sequence). CDR3 length equals 15 residues. Losses at the gene ends were 5 bases for V and 3 bases for J; bases not matched to a gene: 10. CDR3 loop: CSAGALADYKNIQYF. The DNA of the CDR3 is TGCAGTGCTGGGGCCCTAGCGGATTACAAAAACATTCAGTACTTC.

This clonotype was recorded at least ten times. The chain employs TRBV12-3 or TRBV12-4 and TRBJ2-1, with a weak D call TRBD2 (5 bases). V gave up 3 bases and J gave up 7 bases, with 16 bases separating them. The CDR3 loop spans 15 amino acids. In nucleotides, the CDR3 is TGTGCCAGCAGTTTGCGAGGGAAAAGAGGTAATGAGCAGTTCTTC. Its protein is CASSLRGKRGNEQFF.

This clonotype was picked up many times. The chain combines TRBV7-8 with TRBJ1-1; D is undetermined. The CDR3 runs 15 residues. V gave up 4 bases and J gave up 0 bases, with 12 bases separating them. CDR1 is SGHVS, CDR2 FQNEAQ, per germline. CDR3 region: CASSSVRQVNTEAFF. Here the CDR3 DNA reads TGTGCCAGCAGCTCAGTAAGGCAGGTGAACACTGAAGCTTTCTTT.

This clonotype occurred once. The conserved closing phenylalanine or tryptophan is absent in this CDR3, likely reflecting a read error. The V gene is TRBV20-1, the J gene TRBJ2-7; TRBD2 agrees at 8 bases. V shed 3 bases, J shed 2 bases, and the junction held 18 bases outside the gene matches. The CDR3 loop spans 18 amino acids. CDR1 and CDR2 from the germline V gene are DFQATT and SNEGSKA (reference sequence). The CDR3: CSASPYPFAGGTAYEQYS. For the CDR3, the DNA is TGCAGTGCTAGCCCGTACCCCTTCGCGGGAGGAACCGCCTACGAGCAGTACTCC.

This clonotype showed up just a few times. This rearrangement joins TRBV11-1 to TRBJ2-6; perhaps TRBD1 as D (6 bases). From germline, CDR1 is SGHAT and CDR2 FQDESV (reference sequence). V lost 3 bases and J 3 bases, leaving 24 bases between the germline ends. CDR3 size: 20 residues. The chain's CDR3 is CASSFLSGTWRTRGANVLTF. The DNA for the CDR3 is TGTGCCAGCAGCTTTCTATCAGGGACATGGAGGACGCGTGGGGCCAACGTCCTGACTTTC.

Ten or more counts support this clonotype. The chain has TRBV20-1 and TRBJ2-1, with a tentative D call TRBD2 (6 bases). Germline CDR1 is DFQATT and CDR2 is SNEGSKA (reference sequence). The CDR3 runs 16 residues. V lost 3 bases and J 4 bases, leaving 19 bases between the germline ends. This chain's CDR3 is CSARYASRGLYNEQFF. DNA of the CDR3: TGCAGTGCTAGGTATGCGTCGCGGGGACTTTACAATGAGCAGTTCTTC.

The rearrangement joins TRBV9 to TRBJ2-2, with D perhaps matching TRBD1 (5 bases). This CDR3 spans 14 amino acids. Trimming left V 0 bases short and J 4 bases short, with 7 bases between. Germline V gives CDR1 SGDLS, CDR2 YYNGEE. CDR3 bases: TGTGCCAGCAGCGTAGGACAGATCACCGGGGAGCTGTTTTTT. Translated, it gives CASSVGQITGELFF.

J is TRBJ2-1 and V is TRBV29-1; D assignment may be TRBD1 or TRBD2 (5 bases each). The CDR3 is 14 amino acids. V was cut by 3 bases and J by 4 bases, with 13 bases left in between. Per germline, CDR1 SQVTM and CDR2 ANQGSEA. CDR3 bases: TGCAGCGTTGATAGAGGGGCAAATTACAATGAGCAGTTCTTC. This translates into CSVDRGANYNEQFF.

Here the CDR3 DNA reads TGTGCCAGCAGCGTACGGGGCTGGAACACTGAAGCTTTCTTT. This codes for CASSVRGWNTEAFF. The genes are TRBV3-1 and TRBJ1-1; possibly TRBD1 for D (5 bases). The V and J ends lost 5 bases and 1 base respectively, with 11 bases between them. Germline CDR1 reads LGHDT; CDR2 reads YNNKEL (reference sequence). The CDR3 contains 14 residues.

At least ten counts were recorded for this clonotype. The V gene is TRBV7-9, the J gene TRBJ2-2; TRBD1 agrees at 9 bases. V lost 5 bases to trimming and J lost 12 bases; unmatched junction nucleotides: 16. Germline CDR1 reads SEHNR; CDR2 reads FQNEAQ (reference sequence). The CDR3 totals 16 residues. The CDR3 spells CASSKPGQGPQPQLFF. The CDR3 nucleotides are TGTGCCAGCAGCAAACCGGGACAGGGCCCTCAACCCCAGCTGTTTTTT.

The genes are TRBV7-9 and TRBJ2-1; TRBD2 aligns across 9 bases. CDR1 and CDR2 from the germline V gene are SEHNR and FQNEAQ (reference sequence). V was pared by 5 bases and J by 14 bases, with 4 bases of the junction left unmatched. CDR3 length: 11 amino acids. In DNA form, the CDR3 reads TGTGCCAGCAGCCCAATAGCGGGGGAGTTCTTC. The encoded protein is CASSPIAGEFF.

At least ten counts were recorded for this clonotype. The V call is TRBV12-3 or TRBV12-4, the J call TRBJ2-6, with D uncertain. V gave up 1 base and J gave up 2 bases, with 15 bases separating them. The CDR3 is 18 residues long. The CDR3 reads CASSLVGLVSAGANVLTF. The CDR3 DNA reads as TGTGCCAGCAGTTTAGTCGGGTTGGTGAGCGCTGGGGCCAACGTCCTGACTTTC.

Many counts were recorded for this clonotype. The chain has TRBV20-1 and TRBJ1-2; possibly TRBD1 for D (6 bases). Germline V lookup: CDR1 DFQATT, CDR2 SNEGSKA (reference sequence). The CDR3 runs 12 residues. Between the trimmed V and J ends, which lost 1 base and 8 bases, there was a span of 11 bases. CDR3 sequence (DNA): TGCAGTGCTAGAGTACACAGGGCAGGCTACACCTTC. Protein product: CSARVHRAGYTF.

The chain links TRBV7-3 to TRBJ2-5; D perhaps matches TRBD1 (7 bases). Trimming stripped 0 bases from V and 1 base from J, with 12 bases between. Germline V lookup: CDR1 SGHTA, CDR2 FQGTGA. The CDR3 length is 16 residues. CDR3 loop: CASSLTGGQFQETQYF. The CDR3 DNA sequence: TGTGCCAGCAGCTTAACGGGGGGACAGTTCCAAGAGACCCAGTACTTC. The variable domain in full, completed from reference TRBV7-3 and TRBJ2-5, reads GAGVSQTPSNKVTEKGKYVELRCDPISGHTALYWYRQSLGQGPEFLIYFQGTGAADDSGLPNDRFFAVRPEGSVSTLKIQRTERGDSAVYLCASSLTGGQFQETQYFGPGTRLLVL.